The following is a T cell receptor beta chain sequence with its context. The clone's antigen remains unknown. There are no base qualities to consult, and no much larger clone falls within one base. The data were taken from a study of shared clonotypes between healthy human individuals (dated by TCRdb to 2020 to 2021). Concerning the study at large: The cohort included a few men and a couple of women between 18 and 49 years of age. Between about 0.85 and 10 billion PBMCs per donor were obtained by leukapheresis. For each donor, three plates each were used for CD4 naive and CD4 memory, two plates were used for CD8 naive, and one plate was used for CD8 memory. The study deeply sequenced blood TCR repertoires of about 5 healthy adults to estimate repertoire size and the extent of clonotype sharing between individuals. Libraries were prepared and TCR repertoires were sequenced by different laboratories using diverse techniques, in order to increase sequencing depth and limit assay-specific biases.

Using the deep immunoSEQ assay, TCR CDR3 regions were amplified from genomic DNA by multiplex PCR. Genomic DNA extracted from each cell subset was distributed evenly over all wells of several immunoSEQ 96-well plates, and each plate served as one replicate. For sorted subsets, around 200 ng genomic DNA, equal to some 30,000 T cell genomes, was loaded into each replicate PCR. The purified libraries were quantified using a Qubit 3.0 fluorometer, sized with a Bioanalyzer 2100, and then quantified again using the KAPA Library Quantification kit. Each immunoSEQ 96-well plate was sequenced on its own single-read 150-cycle Illumina NextSeq 550 flow cell. Processing in the source paper ran as follows. Because the immunoSEQ output included only junctional sequences and no quality scores, the filtering could not be the same as the filtering used for full-length reads. Sequences were annotated with PyIR, a Python wrapper for IgBLAST v1.9, using IMGT germline references to assign V/J genes and CDR3. Any read was removed if the V/J assignment was weak (E-value above 1e-6), the CDR3 was missing, or the read contained stop codons, out-of-frame junctions, or ambiguous translated residues. V3J clonotypes were defined as sequences sharing an identical inferred V gene, J gene, and CDR3 amino acid sequence. Percentage overlap between repertoires was calculated by dividing the number of shared unique clonotypes by the size of the smaller repertoire. Three approaches were used to assess repertoire richness: RTK rarefaction, the Chao1 estimator, and Recon v2.1 estimates of unobserved clonotypes. For all TCRbeta clonotypes obtained by the gDNA method from four donors, generation probabilities were computed with OLGA. Drawn from immuneACCESS, this table holds only the in-frame rearrangements with V and J called that TCRdb kept. Clones are partly lost; checked studies trace under half to an unresolved V gene and leave the rest unexplained. The DNA gave D and trimming, while V, J and clone size come from that table. Across this sample there are about a million clones, with 76% seen only once. The ten largest clonotypes hold approximately 1.5% of the sample.

Sequences SNHLY (CDR1) and FYNNEI (CDR2) are obtained from the germline V gene. Deletion took 6 bases off V and 6 bases off J, with a span of 18 bases between the germline ends. The CDR3 runs 14 amino acids, cysteine and phenylalanine included. The CDR3 DNA has 42 bases and is translated from base 1. Paper-wide results and their limitations: The small number of donors limited the genetic and exposure-history diversity represented. Only blood was sampled, and tissue TCR repertoires likely differ from those in blood. Compared with non-shared clonotypes, the clonotypes found in all four sorted-subset donors had higher generation probabilities. Pairwise subsampling indicated that sequencing depth was expected to affect the degree of clonotype sharing among donors. Incomplete sequencing was indicated by rarefaction of sorted-subset datasets, despite the large sequencing depth. Across a handful of donors, around 5.4% of naive CD4, roughly 3.4% of naive CD8, about 2% of memory CD4, and 0.4% to 0.45% of memory CD8 clonotypes were shared. Estimated clonotype richness was generally larger for naive than for memory subsets.

Donors were healthy HIV-negative adults with no recently reported acute infections or vaccinations. Every donor was a Caucasian adult residing in Nashville, Tennessee, USA. CD4+ T cells were enriched by magnetic negative selection; naive cells were then positively selected on CD45RA, and the negative fraction formed the memory subset. Blood was obtained by leukapheresis, after which PBMCs were separated by Ficoll-Histopaque density gradient centrifugation and cryopreserved in liquid nitrogen vapor phase. Purity and quantity of every magnetically sorted T cell population were checked by analytical flow cytometry. Genomic DNA was isolated from every sorted fraction and measured by UV absorbance on a Nanodrop 2000c.

The receptor chain draws on TRBV2 and TRBJ2-7, with no reliable assignment of the D segment. The sequence derives from a man aged 18 to 30 in good health. The sequencing input was memory CD4+ T cells sorted from blood. Taken with the paper, the label for cell subset or site translates to: CD45RA-negative fraction. The base sequence is TGTGCCAGCAGGGCTACACTTGGGTCCCGCGAGCAGTACTTC. It encodes CASRATLGSREQYF.